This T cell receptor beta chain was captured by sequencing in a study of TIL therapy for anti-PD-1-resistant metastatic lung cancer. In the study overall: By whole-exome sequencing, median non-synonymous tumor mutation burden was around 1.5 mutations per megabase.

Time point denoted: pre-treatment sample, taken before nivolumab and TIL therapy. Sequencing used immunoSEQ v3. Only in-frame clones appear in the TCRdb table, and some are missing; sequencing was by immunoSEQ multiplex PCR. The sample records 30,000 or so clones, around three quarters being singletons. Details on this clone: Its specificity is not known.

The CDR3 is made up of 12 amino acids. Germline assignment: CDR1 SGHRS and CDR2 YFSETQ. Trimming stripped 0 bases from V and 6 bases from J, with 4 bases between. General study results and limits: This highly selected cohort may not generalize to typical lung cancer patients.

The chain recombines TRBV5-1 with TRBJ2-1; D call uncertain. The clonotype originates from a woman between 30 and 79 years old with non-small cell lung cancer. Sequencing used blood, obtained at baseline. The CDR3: CASSLEGNEQFF. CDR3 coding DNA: TGCGCCAGCAGCTTGGAAGGCAATGAGCAGTTCTTC.